Listed below are T cell receptor beta chains from one sample, sequenced in a study of vaccination and CD4 T cells after COVID-19. TCRdb itself ran the PCR reads through MiXCR, one entry per CDR3 protein. Among approximately 13,000 distinct CDR3 sequences, around 60% were seen once, and the ten largest hold about 13%. No cognate antigen is known for these TCRs. Sample: CD4+ T cells from blood, cultured in vitro. These receptor sequences come from a human donor who had recovered from COVID-19. Each CDR3 is given with its conserved first and last residue. The D gene is left open where the match is weak. Only some rows state a clone size, as once, few, many or a class for expanded clones.

cdr3_aa: CASSLGQGGQETQYF; cdr3_nt: TGTGCCAGCAGCCTGGGACAGGGGGGTCAAGAGACCCAGTACTTC; j_call: TRBJ2-5; v_call: TRBV5-4; clone_size: few; d_call: TRBD1; cdr3_length: 15
cdr3_aa: CAIRLTAEETQYF; cdr3_nt: TGTGCCATCAGGCTGACCGCGGAAGAGACCCAGTACTTC; j_call: TRBJ2-5; v_call: TRBV10-3; clone_size: .; d_call: .; cdr3_length: 13
cdr3_aa: CASSHRDMNTEAFF; cdr3_nt: TGTGCCAGCTCTCACAGGGACATGAACACTGAAGCTTTCTTT; j_call: TRBJ1-1; v_call: TRBV18; clone_size: .; d_call: .; cdr3_length: 14
cdr3_aa: CASSFGGLAGTTGELFF; cdr3_nt: TGCGCCAGCAGCTTCGGCGGACTAGCGGGGACAACCGGGGAGCTGTTTTTT; j_call: TRBJ2-2; v_call: TRBV5-1; clone_size: .; d_call: TRBD2; cdr3_length: 17
cdr3_aa: CSARLADSYGYTF; cdr3_nt: TGCAGTGCTAGACTTGCGGATAGCTATGGCTACACCTTC; j_call: TRBJ1-2; v_call: TRBV20-1; clone_size: .; d_call: .; cdr3_length: 13
cdr3_aa: CASNLGTLNYGYTF; cdr3_nt: TGTGCCAGCAACCTCGGGACCCTGAACTATGGCTACACCTTC; j_call: TRBJ1-2; v_call: TRBV7-2; clone_size: few; d_call: .; cdr3_length: 14
cdr3_aa: CATSRDPGGRSPLHF; cdr3_nt: TGTGCCACCAGCAGAGATCCTGGGGGCCGCTCACCCCTCCACTTT; j_call: TRBJ1-6; v_call: TRBV15; clone_size: few; d_call: .; cdr3_length: 15
cdr3_aa: CAWSRIREGGYTF; cdr3_nt: TGTGCCTGGAGTAGGATCAGGGAAGGTGGCTACACCTTC; j_call: TRBJ1-2; v_call: TRBV30; clone_size: few; d_call: .; cdr3_length: 13
cdr3_aa: CATSSRHSINQPQHF; cdr3_nt: TGTGCCACCAGCAGCAGGCACAGTATCAATCAGCCCCAGCATTTT; j_call: TRBJ1-5; v_call: TRBV15; clone_size: .; d_call: .; cdr3_length: 15
cdr3_aa: CASRGGGAEKLFF; cdr3_nt: TGTGCCAGCAGGGGAGGGGGCGCGGAAAAACTGTTTTTT; j_call: TRBJ1-4; v_call: TRBV7-2; clone_size: .; d_call: TRBD1; cdr3_length: 13
cdr3_aa: CASSESGTGDYGYTF; cdr3_nt: TGTGCCAGCAGTGAATCAGGGACCGGGGACTATGGCTACACCTTC; j_call: TRBJ1-2; v_call: TRBV25-1; clone_size: few; d_call: .; cdr3_length: 15
cdr3_aa: CASSFLGLSTDTQYF; cdr3_nt: TGCGCCAGCAGCTTTCTAGGCCTTAGCACAGATACGCAGTATTTT; j_call: TRBJ2-3; v_call: TRBV5-1; clone_size: .; d_call: .; cdr3_length: 15
cdr3_aa: CASSFYDRALGDIQYF; cdr3_nt: TGTGCCAGCAGCTTCTATGACCGGGCCCTTGGGGACATTCAGTACTTC; j_call: TRBJ2-4; v_call: TRBV5-3; clone_size: .; d_call: .; cdr3_length: 16
cdr3_aa: CASSLVGGLVETQYF; cdr3_nt: TGTGCCAGCAGCTTGGTTGGGGGACTAGTGGAGACCCAGTACTTC; j_call: TRBJ2-5; v_call: TRBV5-4; clone_size: .; d_call: TRBD2; cdr3_length: 15
cdr3_aa: CASSQDPLTNTEAFF; cdr3_nt: TGTGCCAGCAGCCAAGATCCACTCACGAACACTGAAGCTTTCTTT; j_call: TRBJ1-1; v_call: TRBV4-2; clone_size: .; d_call: .; cdr3_length: 15
cdr3_aa: CATSLRGRDTGELFF; cdr3_nt: TGTGCCACCAGCCTTCGGGGGAGGGACACCGGGGAGCTGTTTTTT; j_call: TRBJ2-2; v_call: TRBV6-1; clone_size: .; d_call: TRBD2; cdr3_length: 15
cdr3_aa: CASSRQAGEVDTQYF; cdr3_nt: TGTGCCAGCAGTCGACAAGCGGGAGAGGTAGATACGCAGTATTTT; j_call: TRBJ2-3; v_call: TRBV12-3/TRBV12-4; clone_size: large; d_call: TRBD2; cdr3_length: 15
cdr3_aa: CASSLGRGDTEAFF; cdr3_nt: TGTGCCAGCAGCTTAGGACGGGGTGACACTGAAGCTTTCTTT; j_call: TRBJ1-1; v_call: TRBV7-6; clone_size: .; d_call: .; cdr3_length: 14
cdr3_aa: CASSARSNTEAFF; cdr3_nt: TGTGCCAGCAGTGCCCGATCGAACACTGAAGCTTTCTTT; j_call: TRBJ1-1; v_call: TRBV27; clone_size: .; d_call: .; cdr3_length: 13
cdr3_aa: CASSATGVSYTEAFF; cdr3_nt: TGCGCCAGCAGCGCCACAGGGGTTTCCTACACTGAAGCTTTCTTT; j_call: TRBJ1-1; v_call: TRBV5-1; clone_size: .; d_call: TRBD1; cdr3_length: 15
cdr3_aa: CAWRTKTGVGEQFF; cdr3_nt: TGTGCCTGGAGGACGAAGACAGGGGTTGGTGAGCAGTTCTTC; j_call: TRBJ2-1; v_call: TRBV30; clone_size: .; d_call: TRBD1; cdr3_length: 14
cdr3_aa: CASSPAQGTNTDTQYF; cdr3_nt: TGTGCCAGCTCACCAGCACAGGGGACTAACACAGATACGCAGTATTTT; j_call: TRBJ2-3; v_call: TRBV18; clone_size: .; d_call: .; cdr3_length: 16
cdr3_aa: CAWSRRVMDEQYF; cdr3_nt: TGTGCCTGGAGTCGAAGGGTGATGGACGAGCAGTACTTC; j_call: TRBJ2-7; v_call: TRBV30; clone_size: .; d_call: .; cdr3_length: 13
cdr3_aa: CSARDRTRNSPLHF; cdr3_nt: TGCAGTGCTAGAGATAGAACTCGAAATTCACCCCTCCACTTT; j_call: TRBJ1-6; v_call: TRBV20-1; clone_size: few; d_call: .; cdr3_length: 14
cdr3_aa: CASSLERGRNQPQHF; cdr3_nt: TGTGCCAGCAGTTTAGAAAGGGGGAGGAATCAGCCCCAGCATTTT; j_call: TRBJ1-5; v_call: TRBV27; clone_size: few; d_call: .; cdr3_length: 15
cdr3_aa: CASRNSDRAGQPQHF; cdr3_nt: TGTGCCAGCAGAAACTCGGACAGGGCGGGTCAGCCCCAGCATTTT; j_call: TRBJ1-5; v_call: TRBV2; clone_size: .; d_call: TRBD1; cdr3_length: 15
cdr3_aa: CASSTYGTAVKEQYF; cdr3_nt: TGTGCCAGCAGCACCTATGGGACAGCCGTCAAGGAGCAGTACTTC; j_call: TRBJ2-7; v_call: TRBV27; clone_size: .; d_call: TRBD1; cdr3_length: 15
cdr3_aa: CASSKLPGQGSYEQYF; cdr3_nt: TGTGCCAGCAGTAAACTGCCGGGACAGGGCTCCTACGAGCAGTACTTC; j_call: TRBJ2-7; v_call: TRBV28; clone_size: .; d_call: TRBD1; cdr3_length: 16